The clone carrying this T cell receptor (beta chain) came up once. The table came from immunoSEQ multiplex PCR; TCRdb's copy has only in-frame clones and leaves some out. The sample consists of 150,000 to 180,000 clones, roughly 90% of them appearing once. The length of the CDR3 is 15 residues. Trimming pared 2 bases from V and 2 bases from J, leaving 13 bases between. Germline assignment: CDR1 MNHEY and CDR2 SVGAGI. This specimen belongs to a study of T cell responses to AZD1222 COVID-19 vaccine. The sequence was obtained from an adult in good health. The V call is TRBV6-5, the J call TRBJ2-7, with a possible D match to TRBD2 (6 bases). Sequences were derived from peripheral blood, sampled on day 0 of AZD1222 vaccination. CDR3 coding DNA: TGTGCCAGCAGTTACCCGGGGGACGGAGCCTACGAGCAGTACTTC. It yields the protein CASSYPGDGAYEQYF.